Given below is one TCR beta chain in context. Its antigen remains unidentified. This CDR3 is built from 13 residues. CDR1 is SGHTA and CDR2 is FQGTGA in the germline V gene. Trimming shortened V by 5 bases and J by 3 bases, and 11 bases separated the two germline ends. The protocol was immunoSEQ multiplex PCR, while the TCRdb copy is restricted to in-frame clones and leaves out a portion. The table lists tens of thousands of clones, 75% to 90% of them singletons. The sample belongs to a study of OX40 agonist ivuxolimab in advanced cancers. Study-level findings and limits: Normalized T-cell clonal expansion was also low in a subset of nonresponders.

The V gene is TRBV7-3, the J gene TRBJ2-7; D may be TRBD1 or TRBD2 (5 bases each). Material: CD4+ or CD8+ T cells sorted from blood, obtained in a trial of the OX40 agonist ivuxolimab. The receptor was derived from an adult with an advanced solid tumor such as melanoma, head and neck, liver or kidney cancer. This CDR3 is CASSPGRGYEQYF. CDR3 DNA sequence: TGTGCCAGCAGCCCGGGACGTGGCTACGAGCAGTACTTC.